This TCR beta chain appears in the sequencing data of a study of T cell responses to AZD1222 COVID-19 vaccine. Study results and caveats: Spike-wide vaccine-associated CD4 TCRs dominated at 160-218 and 743-854. Reports say nearly half of spike-specific TCRs go after unmutated variant regions. Seropositive at baseline were only a handful of AZD1222 recipients. White British donors predominated, females outnumbered males, and clonal diversity was possibly underestimated.

This CDR3 is 17 amino acids long. CDR1 is SGHVS and CDR2 is FNYEAQ in the germline V gene. The ends lost 5 bases at V and 4 bases at J; junction bases unmatched: 13. As concerns this clone: No antigen is known for it.

The assay was immunoSEQ multiplex PCR, and TCRdb's table has in-frame clones only and misses some. The sample consists of around 150,000 clones, 84% of them appearing once. This TCR came from an adult in good health. The gene calls are TRBV7-6 and TRBJ2-5; 10 bases fit TRBD2. The starting material was peripheral blood, obtained on day 0 of AZD1222 vaccination. CDR3: CASSLGTAGGPTETQYF. The CDR3 bases are TGTGCCAGCAGCCTTGGGACAGCGGGGGGGCCAACAGAGACCCAGTACTTC. Complete variable domain (other parts from reference TRBV7-6 and TRBJ2-5): GAGVSQSPRYKVTKRGQDVALRCDPISGHVSLYWYRQALGQGPEFLTYFNYEAQQDKSGLPNDRFSAERPEGSISTLTIQRTEQRDSAMYRCASSLGTAGGPTETQYFGPGTRLLVL.